This T cell receptor beta chain was recorded in a study of brain metastases from non-small cell lung cancer. From germline, CDR1 is SGHDT and CDR2 YYEEEE. The CDR3 has 13 amino acids. V gave up 0 bases and J gave up 5 bases, with 9 bases separating them. General study findings and limits: Paired brain metastases and primary tumors largely shared TCR repertoires. Brain metastases had lower T-cell infiltration than primary tumors. Expanded T-cell clones appeared in around 60% of brain metastases over primaries.

The repertoire was sequenced with immunoSEQ multiplex PCR; TCRdb's copy has only in-frame clones and lacks some. Among 2,000 to 2,500 clones listed, approximately 85% were seen once. This clone is termed hyperexpanded. What it binds is unknown. The sample has other DNA sequences that encode this CDR3 too. This clonotype was obtained from a donor aged 40 or older with non-small cell lung cancer. The V and J genes are TRBV5-6 and TRBJ2-7; D remains ambiguous. The sample was primary lung tumor tissue. Written as DNA, the CDR3 is TGTGCCAGCAGCTTGGTAGGCGGCGACGAGCAGTACTTC. It codes for CASSLVGGDEQYF.